A single sample gave rise to the 28 T cell receptor beta chains below, sequenced in a study of read filtering for tumor transcriptome and immune sequencing. Molecular barcoded adaptors covering alpha/delta and beta/gamma chains were used on approximately 440 ng RNA. TCRdb used MiXCR to reprocess the reads, holding one entry per CDR3 protein. The sample consists of 100,000 to 150,000 distinct CDR3 sequences, under 15% of them appearing once. Material for sequencing was a population of CD138-negative cells sorted from bone marrow. The source is a donor over 35 with multiple myeloma.

This clonotype was seen at least ten times. CDR3 sequence reads: CSVDPGADTEAFF. CDR3 sequence (DNA): TGCAGCGTTGATCCGGGGGCGGACACTGAAGCTTTCTTT. This chain joins TRBV29-1 and TRBJ1-1, with D possibly being TRBD1 (6 bases). CDR1 is SQVTM and CDR2 is ANQGSEA in the germline V gene. CDR3 size: 13 residues. The V end lost 3 bases, the J end lost 3 bases, and 11 bases lay between the germline ends.

About this clonotype: One end of the junction varies from germline; a read error may be responsible. The chain joins TRBV7-9 to TRBJ2-1; 8 bases line up with TRBD1. The CDR3 consists of 15 residues. Germline CDR1 SEHNR, CDR2 FQNEAQ (reference sequence). The CDR3 loop is CASSQLGTGCNEQVF. The CDR3 DNA sequence: TGTGCCAGCAGCCAACTCGGGACAGGCTGCAATGAGCAGGTCTTC.

The table lists this clonotype with many counts. V usage is TRBV4-2 and J usage is TRBJ1-5; 7 bases align to TRBD1. Unmatched junction bases numbered 4, after V lost 4 bases and J lost 4 bases. Germline-derived CDR1 and CDR2 are LGHNA and YNFKEQ. This CDR3 is 14 amino acids long. In DNA form, the CDR3 reads TGTGCCAGCAGCCCCGTGACAGGGAATCAGCCCCAGCATTTT. Translating gives CASSPVTGNQPQHF.

As regards this clonotype: Possible read error: a much larger clone is one base away. The chain couples TRBV6-1 to TRBJ2-5, with 9 bases identical to TRBD1. This CDR3 is 17 amino acids long. Germline CDR1 is MNHNS and CDR2 is SASEGT. V shed 6 bases, J shed 1 base, and the junction held 12 bases outside the gene matches. For the CDR3, the DNA is TGTGCCAGCAGCCTAATCTTGACAGGGGGAAGCCAAGAGACCCAGTACTTC. Its translation is CASSLILTGGSQETQYF.

In this sample, this clonotype turned up many times. This chain joins TRBV6-6 and TRBJ2-5; 9 nucleotides match TRBD2. The V and J ends lost 6 bases and 2 bases, in that order; junction bases with no gene match: 7. This CDR3 comprises 15 residues. Germline CDR1 and CDR2: MNHNY and SVGAGI (reference sequence). CDR3 loop: CASSPIAGVQETQYF. DNA for the CDR3: TGTGCCAGCAGCCCAATAGCGGGAGTACAAGAGACCCAGTACTTC.

This clonotype was detected ten times or more. The V and J genes are TRBV4-2 and TRBJ2-5; D is unresolved. The CDR3 contains 13 residues. The V end was cut by 0 bases, the J end by 5 bases, with 7 bases between. Per the germline V gene, CDR1 is LGHNA and CDR2 is YNFKEQ. CDR3: CASSQDHAETQYF. CDR3 nucleotides: TGTGCCAGCAGCCAAGATCATGCGGAGACCCAGTACTTC.

This clonotype was counted at least ten times. The chain has TRBV20-1 and TRBJ2-7, with 11 bases fitting TRBD2. There are 16 residues in the CDR3. Germline V gene lookup returns CDR1 DFQATT and CDR2 SNEGSKA (reference sequence). V was pared by 5 bases and J by 6 bases, with 15 bases of the junction left unmatched. CDR3 in amino acids: CSAPQPRSGRALEQYF. The CDR3 nucleotides are TGCAGTGCTCCTCAACCCCGTAGCGGGAGGGCCCTCGAGCAGTACTTC.

This clonotype has ten or more counts. V is TRBV7-8 and J is TRBJ1-2; no reliable D call. Germline V gene sequence: CDR1 SGHVS, CDR2 FQNEAQ. CDR3 length: 15 residues. V was trimmed by 4 bases and J by 5 bases, leaving 17 bases between them. CDR3 sequence reads: CASSSVASLPYGYTF. The CDR3 nucleotides are TGTGCCAGCAGCTCAGTAGCATCACTACCTTATGGCTACACCTTC. Complete variable domain (other parts from reference TRBV7-8 and TRBJ1-2): GAGVSQSPRYKVAKRGQDVALRCDPISGHVSLFWYQQALGQGPEFLTYFQNEAQLDKSGLPSDRFFAERPEGSVSTLKIQRTQQEDSAVYLCASSSVASLPYGYTFGSGTRLTVV.

This clonotype was counted at least ten times. The CDR3 bases are TGTGCCAGCAGCTTGGGCGGAGGAGGGGGCACTGAAGCTTTCTTT. This sequence encodes CASSLGGGGGTEAFF. The chain employs TRBV5-4 and TRBJ1-1, with D possibly TRBD1 on 6 matching bases. From germline, CDR1 is SGHNT and CDR2 YYREEE (reference sequence). V lost 0 bases to trimming and J lost 4 bases, with 13 bases between them. This CDR3 comprises 15 residues.

This clonotype showed up just a few times. A read error may account for a junction end that differs from germline. The chain uses TRBV7-7 and TRBJ2-7; 7 nucleotides align to TRBD1. The germline V gene has CDR1 SSHAT and CDR2 FNYEAQ (reference sequence). This CDR3 contains 13 residues. The CDR3 protein is CASSPDRTGEQYF. As DNA, the CDR3 is TGTGCTAGCAGCCCGGACAGGACTGGCGAGCAGTACTTC.

This clonotype was observed at least ten times. The V and J genes are TRBV6-2 or TRBV6-3 and TRBJ2-2; 12 bases align to TRBD1. The ends lost 0 bases at V and 3 bases at J; junction bases unmatched: 2. This CDR3 contains 17 residues. Germline loops: CDR1 MNHEY, CDR2 SVGEGT. CDR3 protein: CASSYSRDRGHTGELFF. The CDR3, as DNA: TGTGCCAGCAGTTACTCGAGGGACAGGGGGCACACCGGGGAGCTGTTTTTT.

On this clonotype itself: This may stem from a read error, because a much larger clone lies one nucleotide away. The chain recombines TRBV6-1 with TRBJ2-2; either TRBD1 or TRBD2 may fit D (5 bases each). Germline V gene lookup returns CDR1 MNHNS and CDR2 SASEGT. This CDR3 contains 16 residues. For the CDR3, the DNA is TGTGGCAGCAGTGTGGGGACCCTCAAGAACACCGGGGAGCTGTTTTTT. Translating it yields CGSSVGTLKNTGELFF.

In its sample, this clonotype was seen many times. The J gene is TRBJ1-1, the V gene TRBV6-6, with TRBD1 matching over 9 bases. This CDR3 has 15 amino acids. Germline V gives CDR1 MNHNY, CDR2 SVGAGI (reference sequence). V shed 0 bases and J 3 bases; nucleotides not matched to a gene: 2. The CDR3, as DNA: TGTGCCAGCAGTTACTCAGGACAGGGGCACACTGAAGCTTTCTTT. It encodes CASSYSGQGHTEAFF.

A few counts support this clonotype. One base away lies a much larger clone, so this may be a sequencing read error. The conserved closing phenylalanine or tryptophan is absent in this CDR3, likely reflecting a read error. This chain connects TRBV29-1 to TRBJ2-7; 7 nucleotides match TRBD2. The CDR3 has 14 residues. Looked up from germline, CDR1 is SQVTM and CDR2 is ANQGSEA. J lost 4 bases, V lost 1 base, and 7 bases had no gene match. As DNA, the CDR3 is TGCAGCGTTGAAGGGGGAGGGCCCTCTTACGAGCAGTACTTG. The encoded protein is CSVEGGGPSYEQYL.

This clonotype was observed many times. The gene calls are TRBV7-9 and TRBJ2-1, with 7 bases fitting TRBD1. Germline V gene sequence: CDR1 SEHNR, CDR2 FQNEAQ (reference sequence). Losses at the gene ends were 5 bases for V and 8 bases for J; bases not matched to a gene: 3. The length of the CDR3 is 12 residues. The CDR3 nucleotides read TGTGCCAGCAGCATGACAGGGCATGAGCAGTTCTTC. It specifies CASSMTGHEQFF.

This clonotype was counted only a few times. V gene TRBV7-2 combines with J gene TRBJ2-3; 8 bases map to TRBD2. CDR3 size: 16 residues. The germline CDR1 and CDR2 sequences are SGHTA and FQGNSA. V lost 3 bases, J lost 0 bases, and 5 bases stayed unmatched. This CDR3 is CASSFNGGASTDTQYF. CDR3 coding DNA: TGTGCCAGCAGCTTTAACGGGGGGGCCAGCACAGATACGCAGTATTTT.

This clonotype was recorded many times. The V and J genes are TRBV20-1 and TRBJ2-5, with TRBD2 matching over 12 bases. From germline, CDR1 is DFQATT and CDR2 SNEGSKA (reference sequence). This CDR3 comprises 12 residues. The CDR3 coding sequence is TGCAGCGGACTAGCGGGGACAGAGACCCAGTACTTC. As protein: CSGLAGTETQYF.

This clonotype is a singleton in its sample. With a far larger clone one base away, a read error is the likely cause. The rearrangement links TRBV27 to TRBJ2-5; TRBD1 matches at 8 bases. Germline assignment: CDR1 MNHEY and CDR2 SMNVEV (reference sequence). This CDR3 comprises 16 residues. With 1 base clipped from V and 1 base from J, the junction kept 5 bases outside the gene matches. For the CDR3, the DNA is TGTGCCAGCAGTTTATACAGGGGGATCTTCCAAGAGACCCAGTACTTC. Its protein product is CASSLYRGIFQETQYF.

This clonotype was seen at least ten times. This chain uses TRBV12-3 or TRBV12-4 with TRBJ1-3, with 7 bases lining up with TRBD1. After removal of 6 bases from V and 0 bases from J, the junction contained 2 bases not matched to a gene. The CDR3 loop spans 14 amino acids. As DNA, the CDR3 is TGTGCCAGCAGGGCAGGGGGCTCTGGAAACACCATATATTTT. Its translation is CASRAGGSGNTIYF.

This clonotype was picked up many times. The V gene is TRBV11-3, the J gene TRBJ2-3; the D is unclear. The germline V and J ends were trimmed by 5 bases and 0 bases, with 6 bases remaining between them. There are 13 residues in the CDR3. Per the germline V gene, CDR1 is SGHNT and CDR2 is YENEEA. The CDR3 region is CASSTDSTDTQYF. The CDR3 region has the DNA TGTGCCAGCAGCACAGACAGCACAGATACGCAGTATTTT.

This clonotype was recorded many times. The rearrangement joins TRBV7-8 to TRBJ1-1; a weak D match, TRBD1 (5 bases). This CDR3 comprises 14 residues. CDR1 and CDR2 from the germline V gene are SGHVS and FQNEAQ. V gave up 1 base and J gave up 1 base, with 7 bases separating them. CDR3 DNA sequence: TGTGCCAGCAGCTTAGGACAGAGGAACACTGAAGCTTTCTTT. It is translated as CASSLGQRNTEAFF.

The table lists this clonotype with a few counts. It is likely a read error: a sequence one base away is far more abundant. The V and J genes are TRBV3-2 and TRBJ2-1; TRBD1, as called in the table, went unchecked against the DNA. TRBV3-2 is reported as a pseudogene. CDR3 length equals 18 residues. DNA of the CDR3: TGTGCCAGCAGCGGTCGGAAGGGGTACGGGAGCTCCCACAATGAGCAGTTCTTC. Amino acid sequence: CASSGRKGYGSSHNEQFF.

This clonotype has a count of ten or more. The chain joins TRBV28 to TRBJ2-4; 8 bases align to TRBD1. V dropped 5 bases and J dropped 6; count of bases not matched to a gene: 9. The CDR3 sequence is 15 residues long. The germline gives CDR1 MDHEN, CDR2 SYDVKM. The CDR3 nucleotides read TGTGCCAGCAGTAGCCCGACAGGGGCTGGAAACATTCAGTACTTC. Translating gives CASSSPTGAGNIQYF.

This clonotype was observed at least ten times. The rearrangement uses TRBV28 and TRBJ1-5; 7 bases agree with TRBD1. The CDR3 totals 15 residues. CDR1 and CDR2 from the germline V gene are MDHEN and SYDVKM. V dropped 8 bases and J dropped 4; count of bases not matched to a gene: 11. CDR3 loop: CASGQEGAPNQPQHF. As DNA, the CDR3 is TGTGCCAGCGGGCAGGAGGGGGCACCTAATCAGCCCCAGCATTTT. Full variable domain (remainder filled in from reference TRBV28 and TRBJ1-5): DVKVTQSSRYLVKRTGEKVFLECVQDMDHENMFWYRQDPGLGLRLIYFSYDVKMKEKGDIPEGYSVSREKKERFSLILESASTNQTSMYLCASGQEGAPNQPQHFGDGTRLSIL.

In its sample, this clonotype was seen many times. V is TRBV20-1 and J is TRBJ2-3, with 14 bases that match TRBD2. Germline assignment: CDR1 DFQATT and CDR2 SNEGSKA (reference sequence). The trim removed 3 bases at V and 3 bases at J, leaving 8 bases unmatched. The CDR3 has 17 amino acids. As DNA, the CDR3 is TGCAGTGCTAGTGAGGGACTAGCGGGAGTTGGTACAGATACGCAGTATTTT. This sequence encodes CSASEGLAGVGTDTQYF.

This clonotype appeared many times. The V and J genes are TRBV7-9 and TRBJ1-4, with D hard to call. Germline assignment: CDR1 SEHNR and CDR2 FQNEAQ (reference sequence). The CDR3 sequence is 16 residues long. V lost 4 bases to trimming and J lost 0 bases, with 12 bases between them. CDR3: CASSYNRQATNEKLFF. The CDR3 nucleotides read TGTGCCAGCAGCTACAACCGACAAGCAACTAATGAAAAACTGTTTTTT. The full variable domain, rest sourced from reference TRBV7-9 and TRBJ1-4, is DTGVSQNPRHKITKRGQNVTFRCDPISEHNRLYWYRQTLGQGPEFLTYFQNEAQLEKSRLLSDRFSAERPKGSFSTLEIQRTEQGDSAMYLCASSYNRQATNEKLFFGSGTQLSVL.

This clonotype has a handful of counts. The CDR3 here is CASSPQARRATGELFF. CDR3 sequence (DNA): TGTGCCAGCAGCCCTCAGGCCCGACGGGCCACCGGGGAGCTGTTTTTT. The V and J genes are TRBV7-2 and TRBJ2-2; D not resolved. Germline V lookup: CDR1 SGHTA, CDR2 FQGNSA. This CDR3 contains 16 residues. Trimming pared 5 bases from V and 4 bases from J, leaving 17 bases between. The complete variable domain, with remaining parts taken from reference TRBV7-2 and TRBJ2-2, reads GAGVSQSPSNKVTEKGKDVELRCDPISGHTALYWYRQSLGQGLEFLIYFQGNSAPDKSGLPSDRFSAERTGGSVSTLTIQRTQQEDSAVYLCASSPQARRATGELFFGEGSRLTVL.

This clonotype was seen many times. This chain joins TRBV20-1 and TRBJ2-7; a weak D match, TRBD1 (6 bases). Germline CDR1 and CDR2: DFQATT and SNEGSKA (reference sequence). Trimming removed 6 bases from V and 2 bases from J, with 14 bases in between. The length of the CDR3 is 13 residues. The CDR3, as DNA: TGCAGTGCGGATCAAGGGGGAACCTACGAGCAGTACTTC. This translates into CSADQGGTYEQYF.